This TCR beta chain was sequenced in a study of cytomegalovirus exposure and HLA in healthy donors. The CDR3 consists of 14 residues. V was clipped by 8 bases and J by 5 bases; unmatched bases: 11. Germline values: CDR1 SNHLY, CDR2 FYNNEI. Regarding the study as a whole: CMV antigen specificity was confirmed in vitro for three CMV-associated chains.

Worth noting for this clone: The antigen remains unidentified.

Primers included in the PCR were 60 Vbeta and 13 Jbeta primers. Assay used: immunoSEQ multiplex PCR; TCRdb lists only in-frame clones, some missing. This sample has 100,000 to 150,000 clones; 80% occur once, and the top ten carry 1%. This TCR was recovered from a man aged 35-49 years in good health and CMV-seronegative. Sequencing used PBMCs. This rearrangement joins TRBV2 to TRBJ1-1, with 7 nucleotides matching TRBD1. CDR3 nucleotide sequence: TGTGCCAGCTCGCTCCAGGGGGAAGTGACTGAAGCTTTCTTT. It encodes CASSLQGEVTEAFF.